Below are 24 T cell receptor beta chains sequenced from a single sample in a study of T cell clonality in common variable immunodeficiency. Some clones are missing from TCRdb's copy, which holds only in-frame ones; the method was immunoSEQ multiplex PCR. Observed in the sample are roughly 43,000 clones, none of them singletons. The sample comprised peripheral blood mononuclear cells. These receptors were obtained from a person aged 18 to 75 in good health.

This clone was counted many times. The sequence runs out 3 residues before the end of the CDR3; the remainder is reconstructed from the germline J gene. The gene calls are TRBV20-1 and TRBJ2-3; possibly TRBD1 for D (6 bases). This CDR3 is built from 12 residues. CDR1 and CDR2 from the germline V gene are DFQATT and SNEGSKA (reference sequence). The sequenced part of the CDR3 DNA is TGCAGTGCTTATACCTCAGGGGATGCG. The encoded protein is CSAYTSGDA. The whole CDR3 region reads CSAYTSGDAQYF.

This clone has a count of ten or more. The CDR3 end falls 3 residues outside the read, so it is completed with the germline J gene. This rearrangement joins TRBV5-4 to TRBJ2-6; perhaps TRBD2 as D (6 bases). Germline V gene sequence: CDR1 SGHNT, CDR2 YYREEE (reference sequence). This CDR3 comprises 16 residues. Trimming pared 0 bases from V and 2 bases from J, leaving 9 bases between. Here the CDR3 reads CASSLVGGAGANVLTF. CDR3 bases read: TGTGCCAGCAGCTTGGTCGGCGGGGCTGGGGCCAACGTC.

In its sample, this clone was seen many times. Coverage ceases 3 residues before the CDR3 finishes, and the germline J gene fills in the end. V gene TRBV13 combines with J gene TRBJ2-1, with D tentatively TRBD2 (5 bases). Germline V gene data show CDR1 as PRHDT and CDR2 as FYEKMQ (reference sequence). The length of the CDR3 is 14 residues. The V end lost 5 bases, the J end lost 3 bases, and 11 bases lay between the germline ends. CDR3 region: CASSPRGLYNEQFF. CDR3 DNA (partial): TGTGCCAGCAGCCCCCGGGGTCTCTACAATGAG. Together with reference TRBV13 and TRBJ2-1, the CDR3 gives the full variable domain: AAGVIQSPRHLIKEKRETATLKCYPIPRHDTVYWYQQGPGQDPQFLISFYEKMQSDKGSIPDRFSAQQFSDYHSELNMSSLELGDSALYFCASSPRGLYNEQFFGPGTRLTVL.

In this sample, this clone turned up many times. The read is 3 residues too short to cover the CDR3 end, so that end is filled in from the germline J gene. This chain joins TRBV7-3 and TRBJ2-3; 10 bases fit TRBD1. There are 15 residues in the CDR3. V was pared by 5 bases and J by 4 bases, with 6 bases of the junction left unmatched. From germline, CDR1 is SGHTA and CDR2 FQGTGA. The part of the CDR3 DNA that was read is TGTGCCAGCAGCCGGACAGGGGGGTTGTCAGATACG. The encoded protein is CASSRTGGLSDT. The whole CDR3 sequence reads CASSRTGGLSDTQYF.

There are many counts of this clone. The CDR3 end lies 3 residues beyond the end of the read and is filled in from the germline J gene. V gene TRBV30 combines with J gene TRBJ2-1; D gene ambiguous. CDR1 is GTSNPN, CDR2 SVGIG, per germline (reference sequence). Trimming stripped 3 bases from V and 4 bases from J, with 4 bases between. CDR3 length equals 11 residues. This CDR3 is CAWRLYNEQFF. The covered CDR3 bases are TGTGCCTGGAGACTATACAATGAG.

This clone was seen many times. The CDR3 end lies 3 residues beyond the end of the read and is filled in from the germline J gene. This chain links TRBV4-1 with TRBJ2-4, with D perhaps matching TRBD1 (6 bases). Germline V gene sequence: CDR1 MGHRA, CDR2 YSYEKL. This CDR3 comprises 13 residues. This CDR3 reads CASSQEVDRTQYF. The sequenced CDR3 bases are TGCGCCAGCAGCCAAGAGGTAGACAGGACT.

This clone occurred many times. With the read ending 3 residues before the CDR3 end, the germline J gene is used to fill in that end. The gene calls are TRBV28 and TRBJ2-2, with D perhaps TRBD1 (6 bases). Germline V lookup: CDR1 MDHEN, CDR2 SYDVKM. The V end lost 6 bases, the J end lost 7 bases, and 15 bases lay between the germline ends. The CDR3 contains 14 residues. CDR3 DNA (partial): TGTGCCAGCAGCTCAGACAGGCTCCACGGGGAG. Residues: CASSSDRLHGE. The whole CDR3 region reads CASSSDRLHGELFF.

Ten or more counts support this clone. Read data end 3 residues before the CDR3 end; the end is taken from the germline J gene. V usage is TRBV13 and J usage is TRBJ1-5, with 7 bases lining up with TRBD1. The trim removed 0 bases at V and 6 bases at J, leaving 2 bases unmatched. There are 14 residues in the CDR3. Germline values: CDR1 PRHDT, CDR2 FYEKMQ (reference sequence). CDR3 DNA, as far as it was read: TGTGCCAGCAGCTTAGGAGGGGGCCTTCAGCCC. It codes for CASSLGGGLQP. The entire CDR3 is CASSLGGGLQPQHF.

This clone was counted ten times or more. The read halts 3 residues ahead of the CDR3 end, with the missing end drawn from the germline J gene. The chain carries TRBV12-3 or TRBV12-4 and TRBJ1-4; D is perhaps TRBD1 (5 bases). This CDR3 contains 13 residues. With 3 bases removed from V and 7 bases from J, the gap between germline ends came to 9 bases. This CDR3 reads CASSLVRAEKLFF. CDR3 DNA (partial): TGTGCCAGCAGTTTGGTCAGGGCTGAAAAA.

This clone has at least ten counts. The read terminates 3 residues before the CDR3 end, so the remaining end is supplied by the germline J gene. The chain is built from TRBV28 and TRBJ2-7, with D perhaps TRBD2 (5 bases). CDR1 and CDR2 (germline): MDHEN, SYDVKM. This CDR3 is 14 amino acids long. The V and J ends lost 7 bases and 1 base respectively, with 14 bases between them. CDR3 DNA, as far as it was read: TGTGCCAGCACCCTTCCGGGGAGTTCCTACGAG. It encodes CASTLPGSSYE. The whole CDR3 is CASTLPGSSYEQYF.

This clone appeared many times. The CDR3 is cut off 3 residues early in the read; its end comes from the germline J gene. The gene calls are TRBV5-5 and TRBJ1-2; 8 nucleotides match TRBD1. CDR3 size: 15 residues. Germline CDR1 and CDR2: SGHKS and YYEKEE (reference sequence). With 0 bases clipped from V and 7 bases from J, the junction kept 8 bases outside the gene matches. The part of the CDR3 DNA that was read is TGTGCCAGCAGCTTGGAGCCCCAGGGGGCGGGTGGC. Protein sequence: CASSLEPQGAGG. In full, the CDR3 is CASSLEPQGAGGYTF.

Many counts were recorded for this clone. Coverage ceases 3 residues before the CDR3 finishes, and the germline J gene fills in the end. The chain uses TRBV29-1 and TRBJ2-7; D remains unclear. V was cut by 2 bases and J by 6 bases, with 11 bases left in between. The CDR3 length is 12 residues. Per the germline V gene, CDR1 is SQVTM and CDR2 is ANQGSEA. CDR3: CSVEFASPEQYF. CDR3 bases read: TGCAGCGTTGAATTCGCGAGTCCCGAG.

There are many counts of this clone. With the read ending 3 residues before the CDR3 end, the germline J gene is used to fill in that end. This chain connects TRBV20-1 to TRBJ2-4; possibly TRBD2 for D (5 bases). The CDR3 contains 11 residues. Germline-derived CDR1 and CDR2 are DFQATT and SNEGSKA (reference sequence). CDR3 in amino acids: CSARSGVIQYF. The CDR3 DNA, read in part, is TGCAGTGCTAGATCCGGGGTGATT.

In this sample, this clone turned up many times. The sequence runs out 3 residues before the end of the CDR3; the remainder is reconstructed from the germline J gene. V and J are TRBV2 and TRBJ2-7, with 10 bases identical to TRBD1. Looked up from germline, CDR1 is SNHLY and CDR2 is FYNNEI. J was trimmed by 3 bases and V by 8 bases; bases with no gene match: 19. The CDR3 consists of 18 residues. CDR3 sequence: CASGWAGQGEASVYEQYF. Partial CDR3 DNA: TGTGCCAGCGGGTGGGCCGGACAGGGGGAGGCTTCAGTCTACGAG.

Ten or more counts support this clone. Sequencing ends 3 residues short of the CDR3 end; the germline J gene provides the rest. The V call is TRBV5-1, the J call TRBJ1-6; D is possibly TRBD1 (6 bases). The CDR3 covers 14 residues. Germline CDR1 reads SGHRS; CDR2 reads YFSETQ. V dropped 1 base and J dropped 7 bases, with 9 bases sitting between them. CDR3: CASSLSGVNSPLHF. CDR3 bases read: TGCGCCAGCAGCTTGTCAGGGGTAAATTCACCC.

In this sample, this clone turned up many times. The CDR3 extends 3 residues past the end of the read, so its final part is completed from the germline J gene. The chain recombines TRBV28 with TRBJ1-4, with D perhaps matching TRBD1 (5 bases). Per germline, CDR1 MDHEN and CDR2 SYDVKM. Between the trimmed V and J ends, which lost 7 bases and 3 bases, there was a span of 12 bases. The CDR3 sequence is 14 residues long. Here the CDR3 reads CASILRGSNEKLFF. Partial CDR3 DNA: TGTGCCAGCATCCTTAGGGGTTCTAATGAAAAA.

This clone was observed many times. With the read ending 3 residues before the CDR3 end, the germline J gene is used to fill in that end. This rearrangement joins TRBV4-1 to TRBJ2-7, with 7 bases that match TRBD1. The CDR3 length is 16 residues. J lost 2 bases, V lost 1 base, and 8 bases had no gene match. Looked up from germline, CDR1 is MGHRA and CDR2 is YSYEKL. Partial CDR3 DNA: TGCGCCAGCAGCCAAGGAGACCGGGACAGCACCTACGAG. It encodes CASSQGDRDSTYE. The full CDR3 protein reads CASSQGDRDSTYEQYF.

This clone was observed many times. The CDR3 end lies 3 residues beyond the end of the read and is filled in from the germline J gene. This chain uses TRBV29-1 with TRBJ2-5; TRBD1 is a possible D gene (6 bases). Per the germline V gene, CDR1 is SQVTM and CDR2 is ANQGSEA. The CDR3 is 12 amino acids. Trimming took 7 bases from V and 5 from J, leaving 14 bases between them. The CDR3 loop is CSAKQGPETQYF. The sequenced CDR3 bases are TGCAGCGCTAAACAGGGTCCGGAGACC. Based on the CDR3 plus reference TRBV29-1 and TRBJ2-5, the full variable domain is SAVISQKPSRDICQRGTSLTIQCQVDSQVTMMFWYRQQPGQSLTLIATANQGSEATYESGFVIDKFPISRPNLTFSTLTVSNMSPEDSSIYLCSAKQGPETQYFGPGTRLLVL.

This clone came up many times. The read ends 3 residues shy of where the CDR3 ends; the end is completed using the germline J gene. V and J are TRBV19 and TRBJ2-3; D might be TRBD1 (6 bases). This CDR3 region has 14 residues. CDR1 and CDR2 (germline): LNHDA, SQIVND (reference sequence). V dropped 4 bases and J dropped 5 bases, with 13 bases sitting between them. CDR3 residues: CASSTGQGVDTQYF. The part of the CDR3 DNA that was read is TGTGCCAGTAGTACGGGACAAGGGGTAGATACG.

This clone was observed a few times. The read stops 3 residues short of the end of the CDR3; the missing end is completed from the germline J gene. V is TRBV18 and J is TRBJ1-2; perhaps TRBD1 as D (5 bases). The CDR3 loop spans 17 amino acids. Germline V gives CDR1 KGHSH, CDR2 LQKENI. The covered CDR3 bases are TGTGCCAGCTCACAGGGGTGGACTAGCGGGAGGCCTCCTGAC. Translated: CASSQGWTSGRPPD. The CDR3 as a whole reads CASSQGWTSGRPPDYTF. Filled out from reference TRBV18 and TRBJ1-2, the complete variable domain reads NAGVMQNPRHLVRRRGQEARLRCSPMKGHSHVYWYRQLPEEGLKFMVYLQKENIIDESGMPKERFSAEFPKEGPSILRIQQVVRGDSAAYFCASSQGWTSGRPPDYTFGSGTRLTVV.

At least ten counts were recorded for this clone. Read sequence stops 3 residues before the CDR3 end, and the germline J gene provides the missing end. The chain is built from TRBV20-1 and TRBJ1-5; maybe TRBD1 (5 bases). CDR3 size: 15 residues. Germline V gene sequence: CDR1 DFQATT, CDR2 SNEGSKA (reference sequence). V lost 1 base, J lost 1 base, and 11 bases lay in between. The CDR3 bases that were read are TGCAGTGCTAGAGTGGGGCTCCAAAGCAATCAGCCC. Protein sequence: CSARVGLQSNQP. The full CDR3 is CSARVGLQSNQPQHF.

This clone came up many times. The read terminates 3 residues ahead of where the CDR3 ends, so the germline J gene completes it. The gene calls are TRBV28 and TRBJ1-4; D gene uncertain. Deletions cut 6 bases from V and 0 bases from J, with 11 bases between. Germline V lookup: CDR1 MDHEN, CDR2 SYDVKM. This CDR3 contains 15 residues. The chain's CDR3 is CASRYSGSTNEKLFF. The CDR3 DNA, read in part, is TGTGCCAGCAGATACAGCGGTTCAACTAATGAAAAA. The full variable domain, in which reference TRBV28 and TRBJ1-4 provide the parts outside the CDR3, is DVKVTQSSRYLVKRTGEKVFLECVQDMDHENMFWYRQDPGLGLRLIYFSYDVKMKEKGDIPEGYSVSREKKERFSLILESASTNQTSMYLCASRYSGSTNEKLFFGSGTQLSVL.

This clone was seen ten or more times. The CDR3 end falls 3 residues outside the read, so it is completed with the germline J gene. The chain uses TRBV5-1 and TRBJ2-3; D uncertain. This CDR3 has 16 amino acids. Germline V gene data show CDR1 as SGHRS and CDR2 as YFSETQ. Deletions cut 0 bases from V and 2 bases from J, with 13 bases between. CDR3 sequence: CASSLDGPSHTDTQYF. The CDR3 bases that were read are TGCGCCAGCAGCTTGGATGGCCCGTCGCACACAGATACG.

This clone was seen many times. The read comes to an end 3 residues before the CDR3 does, leaving the germline J gene to fill in the end. The chain recombines TRBV7-8 with TRBJ1-1; D possibly corresponds to TRBD1 (5 bases). This CDR3 region has 13 residues. V was shortened by 5 bases and J by 4 bases, with 11 bases between the two germline ends. In germline, CDR1 is SGHVS, CDR2 FQNEAQ. Partial CDR3 DNA: TGTGCCAGCAGCAAACAGGTGACCACTGAA. It yields the protein CASSKQVTTE. The full CDR3 is CASSKQVTTEAFF.